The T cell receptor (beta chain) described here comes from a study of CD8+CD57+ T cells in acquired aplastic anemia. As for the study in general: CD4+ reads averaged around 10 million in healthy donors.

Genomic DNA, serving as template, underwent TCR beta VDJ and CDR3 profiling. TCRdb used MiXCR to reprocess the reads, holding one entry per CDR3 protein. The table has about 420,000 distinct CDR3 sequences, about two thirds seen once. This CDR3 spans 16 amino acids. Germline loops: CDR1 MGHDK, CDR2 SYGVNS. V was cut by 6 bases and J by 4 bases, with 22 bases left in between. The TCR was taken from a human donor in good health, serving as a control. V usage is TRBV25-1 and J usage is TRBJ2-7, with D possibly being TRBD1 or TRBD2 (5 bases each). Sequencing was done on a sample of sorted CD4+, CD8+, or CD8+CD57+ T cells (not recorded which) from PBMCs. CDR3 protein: CASSEQGGPGTYEQYF. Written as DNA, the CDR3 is TGTGCCAGCAGCGAGCAGGGCGGGCCAGGCACATACGAGCAGTACTTC.